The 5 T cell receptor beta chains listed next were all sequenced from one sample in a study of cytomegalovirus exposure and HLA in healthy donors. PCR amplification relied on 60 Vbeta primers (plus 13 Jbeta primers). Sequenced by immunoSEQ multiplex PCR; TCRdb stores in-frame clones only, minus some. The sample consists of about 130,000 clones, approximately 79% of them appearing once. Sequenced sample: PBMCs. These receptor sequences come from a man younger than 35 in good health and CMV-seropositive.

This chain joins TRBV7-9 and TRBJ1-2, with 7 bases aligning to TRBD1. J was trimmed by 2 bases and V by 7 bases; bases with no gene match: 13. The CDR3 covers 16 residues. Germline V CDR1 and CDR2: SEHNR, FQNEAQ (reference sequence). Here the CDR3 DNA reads TGTGCCAGCAACGCCCGGGCAGGGGGAGAAAACTATGGCTACACCTTC. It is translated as CASNARAGGENYGYTF.

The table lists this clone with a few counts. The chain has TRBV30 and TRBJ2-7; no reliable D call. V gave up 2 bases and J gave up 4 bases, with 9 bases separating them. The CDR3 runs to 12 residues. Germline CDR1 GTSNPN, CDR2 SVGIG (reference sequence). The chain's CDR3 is CAWSRAFYEQYF. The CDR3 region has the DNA TGTGCCTGGAGTCGAGCGTTTTACGAGCAGTACTTC.

CDR3 sequence: CASSLKGSGEQYF. The CDR3 coding sequence is TGTGCCAGCAGCTTAAAGGGGTCCGGCGAGCAGTACTTC. This chain connects TRBV7-9 to TRBJ2-7; TRBD1 might be the D (5 bases). Germline-derived CDR1 and CDR2 are SEHNR and FQNEAQ (reference sequence). V was pared by 2 bases and J by 6 bases, with 11 bases between. This CDR3 contains 13 residues.

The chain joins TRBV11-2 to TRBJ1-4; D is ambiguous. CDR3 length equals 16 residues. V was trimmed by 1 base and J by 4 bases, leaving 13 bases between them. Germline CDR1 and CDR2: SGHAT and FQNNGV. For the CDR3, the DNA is TGTGCCAGCAGCTTAGGAGCGGCGGGAGTTAATGAAAAACTGTTTTTT. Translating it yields CASSLGAAGVNEKLFF.

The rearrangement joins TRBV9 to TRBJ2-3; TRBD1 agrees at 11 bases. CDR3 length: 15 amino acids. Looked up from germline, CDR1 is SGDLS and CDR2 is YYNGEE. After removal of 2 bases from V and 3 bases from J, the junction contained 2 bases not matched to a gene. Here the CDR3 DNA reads TGTGCCAGCAGCGTCCGGGACAGGGGGACAGATACGCAGTATTTT. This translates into CASSVRDRGTDTQYF.